These T cell receptor beta chains were read from a single sample in a study of blood T cell repertoires in COVID-19. Clones were read by immunoSEQ multiplex PCR, and TCRdb kept only the in-frame ones, dropping some. This table has 170,000 or so clones, 87% appearing once. Sequenced sample: PBMCs or T cells enriched from blood (not recorded which). All receptors come from a woman between 50 and 59 years old who had recovered from COVID-19. CDR3s include the opening cysteine and the closing phenylalanine or tryptophan. The order of the fields is D gene, V gene, clone size, J gene, CDR3 DNA, CDR3 protein. D genes are given only for firm matches. A row's size may be missing; if present it is once, few, many or a size class.

D: -
V: TRBV4-2
size: -
J: TRBJ1-5
DNA: TGTGCCAGCAGCCAAGACATCGGGCAGCCCCAGCATTTT
CDR3: CASSQDIGQPQHF

D: -
V: TRBV19
size: -
J: TRBJ2-6
DNA: TGTGCCAGTAGTATAGCGACAGCTGGGGCCAACGTCCTGACTTTC
CDR3: CASSIATAGANVLTF

D: TRBD1
V: TRBV3-1/TRBV3-2
size: -
J: TRBJ2-7
DNA: TGTGCCAGCAGCCCCGGACAGGGGGCGCGTGAGCAGTACTTC
CDR3: CASSPGQGAREQYF

D: -
V: TRBV24-1
size: -
J: TRBJ2-5
DNA: TGTGCCACCAGTGACTCTCTCGAGGAAGAGACCCAGTACTTC
CDR3: CATSDSLEEETQYF

D: -
V: TRBV3-1/TRBV3-2
size: few
J: TRBJ1-3
DNA: TGTGCCAGCAGCCAAGGGCTGTTAGGGGCAGGCTCTGGAAACACCATATATTTT
CDR3: CASSQGLLGAGSGNTIYF

D: -
V: TRBV16
size: -
J: TRBJ1-4
DNA: TGTGCCAGCAGCCCTACAGTAACTAATGAAAAACTGTTTTTT
CDR3: CASSPTVTNEKLFF

D: TRBD1
V: TRBV4-1
size: -
J: TRBJ2-3
DNA: TGCGCCAGCAGCCGCAAGGGACAGGACTTGTCCGCAGATACGCAGTATTTT
CDR3: CASSRKGQDLSADTQYF

D: -
V: TRBV3-1/TRBV3-2
size: -
J: TRBJ2-1
DNA: TGTGCCAGCAGCCGAGACCAGAGACTCGGGAGCTCCTACAATGAGCAGTTCTTC
CDR3: CASSRDQRLGSSYNEQFF

D: -
V: TRBV14
size: -
J: TRBJ1-5
DNA: TGTGCCAGCAGCCAAGATTCGAGGGAGGTTGGACCCAATCAGCCCCAGCATTTT
CDR3: CASSQDSREVGPNQPQHF

D: TRBD2
V: TRBV13
size: -
J: TRBJ2-1
DNA: TGTGCCAGCAGCTCCCTGACCCGACTAGCGGGGCCGGGGAATGAGCAGTTCTTC
CDR3: CASSSLTRLAGPGNEQFF

D: -
V: TRBV18
size: -
J: TRBJ2-3
DNA: TGTGCCAGCTCACTTCTAGCGTCCCATGGCGAACTCCTATCCACAGATACGCAGTATTTT
CDR3: CASSLLASHGELLSTDTQYF

D: -
V: TRBV28
size: once
J: TRBJ2-1
DNA: TGTGCCAGCAGTTCTTACAGGACCACCAGCTCCTACAATGAGCAGTTCTTC
CDR3: CASSSYRTTSSYNEQFF

D: TRBD1
V: TRBV13
size: -
J: TRBJ1-4
DNA: TGTGCCAGCAGCCCAGGACAGGGCAAGAGTGAAAAACTGTTTTTT
CDR3: CASSPGQGKSEKLFF

D: TRBD2
V: TRBV11-3
size: -
J: TRBJ2-1
DNA: TGTGCCAGCACGCGGGGGGCTGGAAACAATGAGCAGTTCTTC
CDR3: CASTRGAGNNEQFF

D: -
V: TRBV12-3/TRBV12-4
size: once
J: TRBJ1-1
DNA: TGTGCCAGCACTCGACTGATTAACACTGAAGCTTTCTTT
CDR3: CASTRLINTEAFF

D: -
V: TRBV28
size: once
J: TRBJ1-5
DNA: TGTGCCAGCAGGGTGGGCAGCAATCAGCCCCAGCATTTT
CDR3: CASRVGSNQPQHF

D: TRBD2
V: TRBV5-1
size: -
J: TRBJ2-7
DNA: TGCGCCAGCAGCTATAGCGGGAGCTCCTACGAGCAGTACTTC
CDR3: CASSYSGSSYEQYF

D: -
V: TRBV1
size: -
J: TRBJ1-5
DNA: TGCACCAGCAGCCAATGCCTCCCCTTATCTCAGGGGCGCAATCAGCCCCAGCATTTT
CDR3: CTSSQCLPLSQGRNQPQHF

D: -
V: TRBV12-3/TRBV12-4
size: -
J: TRBJ1-1
DNA: TGTGCCAGCAGTTTAGCGGGGCTTGAAGCTTTCTTT
CDR3: CASSLAGLEAFF

D: -
V: TRBV9
size: -
J: TRBJ2-3
DNA: TGTGCCAGCAGCCCCTTTGGCACAGATACGCAGTATTTT
CDR3: CASSPFGTDTQYF